Shown below are 26 T cell receptor beta chains from a single sample sequenced in a study of blood T cell repertoires in COVID-19 (dated by TCRdb to the early 2020s). Receptors were amplified or captured by the immunoSEQ multiplex PCR assay. TCRdb's version of the immuneACCESS table is confined to in-frame rearrangements and falls short of the full clone set. An unresolved V gene accounts for under half of the shortfall where checked; the remainder is of unknown origin. The sample includes 150,000 to 200,000 clones, with over 75% observed a single time. Together, the top ten hold 9% of the sample. The sequenced material came from PBMCs or T cells enriched from blood (not recorded which). Receptors originate from a woman aged 18 to 35 who had recovered from COVID-19.

To note about this clone: The same CDR3 arises from other DNA sequences in this sample as well. The chain employs TRBV29-1 and TRBJ2-3; 7 bases line up with TRBD1. The V gene end was trimmed by 1 base and the J gene end by 2 bases; junction bases not matched to a gene: 3. CDR1 and CDR2 from the germline V gene are SQVTM and ANQGSEA. The CDR3 consists of 14 residues. The CDR3 sequence: CSVEGQGYTDTQYF. Here the CDR3 DNA reads TGCAGCGTTGAAGGACAGGGATACACAGATACGCAGTATTTT.

The chain has TRBV6-5 and TRBJ2-7; 9 positions match TRBD1. The CDR3 totals 15 residues. V was clipped by 6 bases and J by 2 bases; unmatched bases: 8. Germline V gives CDR1 MNHEY, CDR2 SVGAGI. The CDR3 DNA is TGTGCCAGCAGCCCCTTGACAGGGGGTACCTACGAGCAGTACTTC. This encodes CASSPLTGGTYEQYF.

The chain recombines TRBV9 with TRBJ1-2; D gene unclear. Germline V gene sequence: CDR1 SGDLS, CDR2 YYNGEE. This CDR3 has 14 amino acids. Trimming left V 0 bases short and J 0 bases short, with 6 bases between. The CDR3 reads CASSVGLANYGYTF. CDR3 DNA sequence: TGTGCCAGCAGCGTAGGGTTAGCTAACTATGGCTACACCTTC.

The chain links TRBV11-1 to TRBJ1-2; 9 nucleotides match TRBD1. The CDR3 contains 12 residues. From germline, CDR1 is SGHAT and CDR2 FQDESV (reference sequence). V lost 4 bases, J lost 12 bases, and 6 bases stayed unmatched. The CDR3: CASSWTGTGNTF. CDR3 DNA: TGTGCCAGCAGCTGGACCGGGACAGGGAACACCTTC.

The chain carries TRBV5-1 and TRBJ2-1; 7 nucleotides agree with TRBD1. This CDR3 has 13 residues. CDR1 and CDR2 (germline): SGHRS, YFSETQ. V trimming: 3 bases; J trimming: 10 bases; junction bases outside the gene matches: 7. The CDR3: CASSSRDSREQFF. The CDR3 region has the DNA TGCGCCAGCAGCTCACGGGACAGCCGGGAGCAGTTCTTC.

Concerning this clone itself: This CDR3 is also generated by other DNA sequences in the sample. V usage is TRBV7-9 and J usage is TRBJ2-3, with 10 bases matching TRBD2. CDR1 and CDR2 from the germline V gene are SEHNR and FQNEAQ (reference sequence). CDR3 size: 15 residues. Trimming cost V 2 bases and J 1 base; bases outside gene matches: 0. The DNA for the CDR3 is TGTGCCAGCAGCTTACTAGCGGGAGGCACAGATACGCAGTATTTT. Residues: CASSLLAGGTDTQYF. Using reference TRBV7-9 and TRBJ2-3 for the parts outside the CDR3, the full variable domain is DTGVSQNPRHKITKRGQNVTFRCDPISEHNRLYWYRQTLGQGPEFLTYFQNEAQLEKSRLLSDRFSAERPKGSFSTLEIQRTEQGDSAMYLCASSLLAGGTDTQYFGPGTRLTVL.

This clone was recorded only once. The chain combines TRBV28 with TRBJ1-1, with a possible D match to TRBD1 (5 bases). Trimming took 4 bases from V and 8 from J, leaving 14 bases between them. This CDR3 contains 13 residues. Looked up from germline, CDR1 is MDHEN and CDR2 is SYDVKM. Here the CDR3 reads CASSYGTAGEAFF. CDR3 nucleotide sequence: TGTGCCAGCAGTTATGGGACGGCGGGGGAAGCTTTCTTT.

This clone showed up just a few times. The genes are TRBV30 and TRBJ1-3; no reliable D call. This CDR3 spans 15 amino acids. CDR1 is GTSNPN and CDR2 is SVGIG in the germline V gene (reference sequence). Trimming removed 3 bases from V and 0 bases from J, with 12 bases in between. CDR3 residues: CAWRPTVGSGNTIYF. The CDR3 nucleotides are TGTGCCTGGAGACCAACAGTGGGCTCTGGAAACACCATATATTTT.

V and J are TRBV28 and TRBJ2-5; 8 bases align to TRBD2. CDR1 and CDR2 from the germline V gene are MDHEN and SYDVKM. V dropped 4 bases and J dropped 5; count of bases not matched to a gene: 18. This CDR3 is 18 amino acids long. For the CDR3, the DNA is TGTGCCAGCAGTTCCAGAATTGTCGGGCGGGGGGCCGGCGAGACCCAGTACTTC. Its translation: CASSSRIVGRGAGETQYF.

The chain employs TRBV5-4 and TRBJ2-1; D is perhaps TRBD2 (6 bases). This CDR3 is 15 amino acids long. Germline values: CDR1 SGHNT, CDR2 YYREEE (reference sequence). Trimming removed 4 bases from V and 4 bases from J, with 15 bases in between. In DNA form, the CDR3 reads TGTGCCAGCAGCGTACCGGGACTGGAGTACAATGAGCAGTTCTTC. It is translated as CASSVPGLEYNEQFF.

The chain employs TRBV18 and TRBJ2-7, with D unresolved. The CDR3 consists of 13 residues. Germline CDR1 is KGHSH and CDR2 is LQKENI. Trimming took 1 base from V and 0 from J, leaving 4 bases between them. DNA for the CDR3: TGTGCCAGCTCACCACTTAGCTCCTACGAGCAGTACTTC. It specifies CASSPLSSYEQYF.

This clone was seen at least ten times. The chain couples TRBV30 to TRBJ1-1, with 8 bases aligning to TRBD1. Trimming removed 8 bases from V and 1 base from J; junction bases left unmatched: 6. Germline V gene data show CDR1 as GTSNPN and CDR2 as SVGIG (reference sequence). The CDR3 extends over 13 amino acids. In DNA, the CDR3 is TGTGCCCTAAGACAGGGGAGGAACACTGAAGCTTTCTTT. Translating gives CALRQGRNTEAFF.

This clone was counted a single time. The gene calls are TRBV27 and TRBJ1-2, with 9 bases fitting TRBD1. Germline V lookup: CDR1 MNHEY, CDR2 SMNVEV (reference sequence). V gave up 8 bases and J gave up 6 bases; unmatched junction bases: 4. The CDR3 contains 12 residues. CDR3 residues: CASGTGIHGYTF. The CDR3, as DNA: TGTGCCAGCGGGACAGGGATACATGGCTACACCTTC.

This clone was detected many times. The V gene is TRBV20-1, the J gene TRBJ1-1; the D is unclear. Per germline, CDR1 DFQATT and CDR2 SNEGSKA (reference sequence). V was trimmed by 3 bases and J by 4 bases, leaving 6 bases between them. The CDR3 sequence is 11 residues long. CDR3 amino acids: CSARRFTEAFF. The DNA for the CDR3 is TGCAGTGCTAGGAGGTTCACTGAAGCTTTCTTT.

The chain combines TRBV18 with TRBJ1-5; unclear D gene. The CDR3 has 16 amino acids. CDR1 is KGHSH, CDR2 LQKENI, per germline. Trimming removed 4 bases at V and 0 bases at J, with 13 bases between. The CDR3 DNA reads TGTGCCAGCTCACTCAACACAGCTAATAGCAATCAGCCCCAGCATTTT. Its translation is CASSLNTANSNQPQHF.

V gene TRBV11-2 combines with J gene TRBJ2-3, with TRBD1 as a possible D gene (5 bases). Germline V gene data show CDR1 as SGHAT and CDR2 as FQNNGV. The CDR3 runs to 15 residues. Trimming took 5 bases from V and 3 from J, leaving 15 bases between them. CDR3 nucleotides: TGTGCCAGCAGCCTCCAAGGGGTTTTGACAGATACGCAGTATTTT. Encoded protein: CASSLQGVLTDTQYF.

The CDR3 reads CASSESLHGLTRGNEQFF. Written as DNA, the CDR3 is TGCGCCAGCAGTGAGTCTTTACACGGACTAACTCGTGGGAATGAGCAGTTCTTC. J is TRBJ2-1 and V is TRBV10-1, with D perhaps TRBD2 (6 bases). The CDR3 length is 18 residues. V was clipped by 0 bases and J by 7 bases, with 22 bases between them. Germline V gives CDR1 WNHNN, CDR2 SYGVQD (reference sequence).

Here the CDR3 DNA reads TGTGCCAGCAGCCGGGGACTAGCGGGAGGGCCGCGTACCGGGGAGCTGTTTTTT. Translation gives CASSRGLAGGPRTGELFF. The V and J genes are TRBV11-2 and TRBJ2-2, with 16 bases lining up with TRBD2. Per germline, CDR1 SGHAT and CDR2 FQNNGV. This CDR3 region has 18 residues. J was trimmed by 5 bases and V by 5 bases; bases with no gene match: 8.

The V and J genes are TRBV28 and TRBJ2-7; possible D gene TRBD1, 7 bases. The ends were cut back, 8 bases at V and 3 bases at J, with 17 bases in the middle. The CDR3 covers 14 residues. Germline values: CDR1 MDHEN, CDR2 SYDVKM. The CDR3: CASSRGTEHYEQYF. In nucleotides, the CDR3 is TGTGCCAGCTCTCGCGGGACAGAACACTACGAGCAGTACTTC.

This chain links TRBV29-1 with TRBJ1-2, with 9 bases fitting TRBD1. The germline V gene encodes CDR1 SQVTM and CDR2 ANQGSEA. The CDR3 totals 12 residues. V shed 4 bases, J shed 9 bases, and the junction held 6 bases outside the gene matches. The CDR3 DNA sequence: TGCAGCGTTGGCAGGGACAGGGAGAGCTACACCTTC. Translating it yields CSVGRDRESYTF.

The chain combines TRBV7-9 with TRBJ2-1; tentative D call: TRBD1 (6 bases). Between the trimmed V and J ends, which lost 5 bases and 9 bases, there was a span of 11 bases. Germline V gene sequence: CDR1 SEHNR, CDR2 FQNEAQ (reference sequence). The CDR3 has 12 amino acids. CDR3 protein: CASSLRGTEQFF. In DNA, the CDR3 is TGTGCCAGCAGCCTCAGGGGTACTGAGCAGTTCTTC. Looking up the rest from reference TRBV7-9 and TRBJ2-1 gives the full variable domain: DTGVSQNPRHKITKRGQNVTFRCDPISEHNRLYWYRQTLGQGPEFLTYFQNEAQLEKSRLLSDRFSAERPKGSFSTLEIQRTEQGDSAMYLCASSLRGTEQFFGPGTRLTVL.

J is TRBJ1-2 and V is TRBV10-1, with 9 bases matching TRBD1. Germline V gives CDR1 WNHNN, CDR2 SYGVQD (reference sequence). The CDR3 covers 13 residues. Unmatched junction bases numbered 2, after V lost 0 bases and J lost 9 bases. The CDR3 protein is CASSESGQGRYTF. CDR3 nucleotides: TGCGCCAGCAGTGAGTCGGGACAGGGCCGCTACACCTTC.

A word on this clone: Within the sample, other DNA sequences also encode this same CDR3. This chain uses TRBV5-1 with TRBJ2-3; 8 bases align to TRBD2. CDR1 is SGHRS and CDR2 is YFSETQ in the germline V gene. Germline trimming cut 0 bases from V and 3 bases from J; bases unmatched to any gene: 0. CDR3 length equals 14 residues. The CDR3 DNA reads TGCGCCAGCAGCTTGGCGGGGGGGACAGATACGCAGTATTTT. It is translated as CASSLAGGTDTQYF.

The V and J genes are TRBV20-1 and TRBJ1-2; D remains ambiguous. Trimming stripped 3 bases from V and 3 bases from J, with 11 bases between. Germline V gives CDR1 DFQATT, CDR2 SNEGSKA (reference sequence). The CDR3 length is 13 residues. The CDR3 reads CSASAGSYYGYTF. The CDR3 coding sequence is TGCAGTGCTAGTGCCGGGTCGTACTATGGCTACACCTTC.

The chain carries TRBV4-1 and TRBJ2-6; the D gene is possibly TRBD1 (5 bases). This CDR3 has 18 amino acids. Trimming took off 4 bases at V and 1 base at J, with 17 bases between the two ends. Germline lookup yields CDR1 MGHRA and CDR2 YSYEKL. The CDR3 region has the DNA TGCGCCAGCAGCCTAACAGGTGAGGCCATTTCTGGGGCCAACGTCCTGACTTTC. Translating it yields CASSLTGEAISGANVLTF.

This rearrangement joins TRBV9 to TRBJ2-6, with 7 bases matching TRBD1. The ends lost 1 base at V and 4 bases at J; junction bases unmatched: 20. The CDR3 totals 21 residues. Germline CDR1 reads SGDLS; CDR2 reads YYNGEE. DNA for the CDR3: TGTGCCAGCAGCGTACGTAAACAGGGGCCTGGTGAGACAATGGGGGCCAACGTCCTGACTTTC. Protein sequence: CASSVRKQGPGETMGANVLTF.